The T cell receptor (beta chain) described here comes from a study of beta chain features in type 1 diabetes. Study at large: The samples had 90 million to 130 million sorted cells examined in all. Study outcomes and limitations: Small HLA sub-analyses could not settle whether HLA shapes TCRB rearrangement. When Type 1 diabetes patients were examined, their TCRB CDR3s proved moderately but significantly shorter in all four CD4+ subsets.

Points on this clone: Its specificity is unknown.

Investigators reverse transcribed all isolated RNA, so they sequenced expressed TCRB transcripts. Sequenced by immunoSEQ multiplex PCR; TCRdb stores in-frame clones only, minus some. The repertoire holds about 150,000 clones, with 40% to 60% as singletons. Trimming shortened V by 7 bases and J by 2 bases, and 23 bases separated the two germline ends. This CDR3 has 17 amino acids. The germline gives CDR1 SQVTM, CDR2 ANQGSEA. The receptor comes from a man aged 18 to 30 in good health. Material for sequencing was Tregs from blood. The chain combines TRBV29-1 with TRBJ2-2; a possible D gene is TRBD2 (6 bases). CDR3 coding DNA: TGCAGCGGAATACGGGGGTCCATCCCGCTAAACACCGGGGAGCTGTTTTTT. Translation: CSGIRGSIPLNTGELFF.